These 24 T cell receptor beta chains originate from one sample sequenced in a study of cytomegalovirus exposure and HLA in healthy donors. PCR was performed using 60 Vbeta and 13 Jbeta primers. Clones were read by immunoSEQ multiplex PCR, and TCRdb kept only the in-frame ones, dropping some. The sample shows about 130,000 clones, 80% of them seen only once. The material sequenced was PBMCs. The receptors originated from a woman between 40 and 50 years old in good health and CMV-seronegative.

V usage is TRBV9 and J usage is TRBJ1-1; tentatively, D is TRBD1 (6 bases). The CDR3 has 17 amino acids. The germline gives CDR1 SGDLS, CDR2 YYNGEE. V gave up 1 base and J gave up 3 bases, with 19 bases separating them. The chain's CDR3 is CASSVPTGPEGDTEAFF. In DNA, the CDR3 is TGTGCCAGCAGCGTACCTACAGGGCCCGAGGGCGACACTGAAGCTTTCTTT.

In DNA form, the CDR3 reads TGTGCCAGCAGCCCGGGACAGGTCAGCTCCTATAATTCACCCCTCCACTTT. It translates to CASSPGQVSSYNSPLHF. The V call is TRBV7-9, the J call TRBJ1-6; 8 bases align to TRBD1. The CDR3 totals 17 residues. J gave up 0 bases and V 5 bases, and 6 bases lay outside the gene matches. Per the germline V gene, CDR1 is SEHNR and CDR2 is FQNEAQ (reference sequence).

The chain employs TRBV4-3 and TRBJ1-1, with no clear D. Germline V CDR1 and CDR2: LGHNA, YSLEER. The CDR3 is 13 amino acids. V was clipped by 0 bases and J by 1 base, with 3 bases between them. This chain's CDR3 is CASSQDKNTEAFF. The CDR3 DNA sequence: TGCGCCAGCAGCCAAGATAAGAACACTGAAGCTTTCTTT.

J is TRBJ2-5 and V is TRBV28; D is undetermined. The end of the DNA fits TRBJ2-7 better, so the J call may be wrong. CDR3 length equals 12 residues. Germline V gene data show CDR1 as MDHEN and CDR2 as SYDVKM. The CDR3 region is CASSPGGYEQYF. CDR3 sequence (DNA): TGTGCCAGCAGCCCGGGTGGCTACGAGCAGTACTTC.

With respect to this clone: Additional DNA sequences in this sample encode the identical CDR3. The CDR3 DNA reads as TGTGCCAGCAGTTTGGGACAGGGTACAGATACGCAGTATTTT. As protein: CASSLGQGTDTQYF. V usage is TRBV27 and J usage is TRBJ2-3; 9 bases are shared with TRBD1. The length of the CDR3 is 14 residues. Germline CDR1 MNHEY, CDR2 SMNVEV (reference sequence). V dropped 3 bases and J dropped 3; count of bases not matched to a gene: 1.

V and J are TRBV28 and TRBJ2-1; D is undetermined. This CDR3 has 13 amino acids. Trimming cost V 8 bases and J 2 bases, with 10 bases left between them. Germline CDR1 and CDR2: MDHEN and SYDVKM. The CDR3 sequence: CASARGTYNEQFF. CDR3 in DNA: TGTGCCAGCGCCCGCGGAACCTACAATGAGCAGTTCTTC.

The chain links TRBV5-1 to TRBJ1-1; no clear D. Germline values: CDR1 SGHRS, CDR2 YFSETQ. This CDR3 spans 13 amino acids. Trimming cost V 5 bases and J 1 base, with 9 bases left between them. The CDR3 is CASREISNTEAFF. DNA of the CDR3: TGCGCCAGCAGGGAGATTTCGAACACTGAAGCTTTCTTT.

This clone appeared a few times. The V and J genes are TRBV4-1 and TRBJ1-1; D remains ambiguous. Germline CDR1 and CDR2: MGHRA and YSYEKL. This CDR3 is built from 12 residues. V was clipped by 6 bases and J by 1 base, with 6 bases between them. CDR3 sequence reads: CASRAGNTEAFF. In DNA form, the CDR3 reads TGCGCCAGCAGGGCAGGGAACACTGAAGCTTTCTTT.

The V gene is TRBV4-1, the J gene TRBJ1-2, with a possible D match to TRBD1 (5 bases). The CDR3 has 14 amino acids. The V gene's germline CDR1 is MGHRA and CDR2 YSYEKL. Trimming stripped 1 base from V and 8 bases from J, with 14 bases between. The CDR3 loop reads CASSQGGQGTGYTF. DNA of the CDR3: TGCGCCAGCAGCCAAGGGGGTCAGGGTACAGGCTACACCTTC.

The V and J genes are TRBV9 and TRBJ2-7, with TRBD2 matching 9 bases. Trimming removed 3 bases from V and 6 bases from J; junction bases left unmatched: 10. The CDR3 extends over 15 amino acids. Germline CDR1 and CDR2: SGDLS and YYNGEE. The CDR3 DNA is TGTGCCAGCAGCGCGGGCCCAGCGGGGGGTGGCGAGCAGTACTTC. It encodes CASSAGPAGGGEQYF.

This clone was seen a single time. The J gene is TRBJ1-1, the V gene TRBV5-4, with 10 bases lining up with TRBD1. Losses at the gene ends were 0 bases for V and 3 bases for J; bases not matched to a gene: 5. CDR1 SGHNT and CDR2 YYREEE come from the germline V gene (reference sequence). The CDR3 has 16 residues. The CDR3 loop reads CASSLGTGGRDTEAFF. The CDR3 DNA follows: TGTGCCAGCAGCTTGGGGACAGGGGGTAGGGACACTGAAGCTTTCTTT.

The chain has TRBV7-8 and TRBJ2-7; 8 bases agree with TRBD2. There are 16 residues in the CDR3. The germline V gene has CDR1 SGHVS and CDR2 FQNEAQ. V lost 1 base, J lost 3 bases, and 8 bases stayed unmatched. The CDR3 DNA reads as TGTGCCAGCAGCTTAGAGGCGGGGGGACTAAACTACGAGCAGTACTTC. Translation gives CASSLEAGGLNYEQYF.

This chain links TRBV7-9 with TRBJ2-3, with 8 nucleotides matching TRBD2. CDR1 is SEHNR and CDR2 is FQNEAQ in the germline V gene (reference sequence). Unmatched junction bases numbered 15, after V lost 4 bases and J lost 6 bases. The CDR3 has 17 residues. The CDR3 nucleotides are TGTGCCAGCAGCTCCCCGGCGGGGGGATATGTCCCCGATACGCAGTATTTT. It encodes CASSSPAGGYVPDTQYF.

This clone has a handful of counts. The CDR3 bases are TGTGCCAGCTTTGGACTAGCGGGAGTAGGAGAGCAGTTCTTC. It yields the protein CASFGLAGVGEQFF. The chain employs TRBV28 and TRBJ2-1, with 13 bases identical to TRBD2. The V segment lost 8 bases and the J segment 10 bases; nucleotides outside the gene matches: 8. Germline values: CDR1 MDHEN, CDR2 SYDVKM. This CDR3 is built from 14 residues.

This clone was counted between two and nine times. The chain links TRBV6-5 to TRBJ2-1; TRBD1 matches 9 bases. V lost 6 bases and J lost 7; bases outside the gene matches: 4. Germline values: CDR1 MNHEY, CDR2 SVGAGI. The CDR3 contains 13 residues. This CDR3 reads CASRMDRGNEQFF. In nucleotides, the CDR3 is TGTGCCAGCAGGATGGACAGGGGAAATGAGCAGTTCTTC.

In its sample, this clone was seen once. The rearrangement uses TRBV9 and TRBJ2-3; TRBD2 is a possible D gene (5 bases). V lost 0 bases and J 0 bases, leaving 8 bases between the germline ends. Germline CDR1 reads SGDLS; CDR2 reads YYNGEE. This CDR3 is 15 amino acids long. CDR3 residues: CASSVDPSSTDTQYF. CDR3 sequence (DNA): TGTGCCAGCAGCGTAGATCCTAGCAGCACAGATACGCAGTATTTT.

In this sample, this clone turned up once. CDR3 amino acids: CASTPGPGGPIGNQPQHF. In nucleotides, the CDR3 is TGTGCCAGTACCCCGGGGCCAGGGGGACCTATAGGCAATCAGCCCCAGCATTTT. V usage is TRBV19 and J usage is TRBJ1-5; 7 bases are a match to TRBD1. With V trimmed by 7 bases and J by 2 bases, 17 bases remained unmatched. Germline-derived CDR1 and CDR2 are LNHDA and SQIVND (reference sequence). This CDR3 contains 18 residues.

The chain combines TRBV5-1 with TRBJ2-1; TRBD2 aligns across 13 bases. J was trimmed by 10 bases and V by 0 bases; bases with no gene match: 7. The CDR3 spans 16 residues. Germline assignment: CDR1 SGHRS and CDR2 YFSETQ. The DNA for the CDR3 is TGCGCCAGCAGCTTGGCGTGGACTAGCGGGGGAGGGGAGCAGTTCTTC. Protein sequence: CASSLAWTSGGGEQFF.

The rearrangement uses TRBV5-6 and TRBJ1-2, with 8 bases aligning to TRBD1. Trimming removed 3 bases from V and 8 bases from J; junction bases left unmatched: 9. The CDR3 totals 14 residues. Germline V CDR1 and CDR2: SGHDT, YYEEEE. The chain's CDR3 is CASSYGQGARGYTF. CDR3 bases: TGTGCCAGCAGCTACGGGCAGGGGGCAAGGGGCTACACCTTC. Filled out from reference TRBV5-6 and TRBJ1-2, the complete variable domain reads DAGVTQSPTHLIKTRGQQVTLRCSPKSGHDTVSWYQQALGQGPQFIFQYYEEEERQRGNFPDRFSGHQFPNYSSELNVNALLLGDSALYLCASSYGQGARGYTFGSGTRLTVV.

The rearrangement uses TRBV29-1 and TRBJ2-5; weak D call: TRBD2 (5 bases). The DNA end is a closer match to TRBJ2-7, so the J assignment may be wrong. CDR1 is SQVTM, CDR2 ANQGSEA, per germline. The CDR3 has 15 amino acids. CDR3 bases: TGCAGCGTTGGATCACTAAGCGGTCCAACCTACGAGCAGTACTTC. Its translation is CSVGSLSGPTYEQYF.

CDR3 in DNA: TGTGCTAGTGCCCGGGACTCAGAGACCCAGTACTTC. Its translation: CASARDSETQYF. V and J are TRBV12-5 and TRBJ2-5, with D possibly matching TRBD2 (6 bases). The CDR3 extends over 12 amino acids. Germline V gene data show CDR1 as LGHNT and CDR2 as FRNRAP. The V and J ends lost 7 bases and 4 bases respectively, with 10 bases between them. Combining the CDR3 with reference TRBV12-5 and TRBJ2-5 gives the whole variable domain DARVTQTPRHKVTEMGQEVTMRCQPILGHNTVFWYRQTMMQGLELLAYFRNRAPLDDSGMPKDRFSAEMPDATLATLKIQPSEPRDSAVYFCASARDSETQYFGPGTRLLVL.

The CDR3 DNA is TGCGCCAGCAGCCCAGGGAATGGAAACACCATATATTTT. It encodes CASSPGNGNTIYF. The gene calls are TRBV4-3 and TRBJ1-3; D is perhaps TRBD1 (5 bases). Trimming stripped 4 bases from V and 3 bases from J, with 7 bases between. Germline lookup yields CDR1 LGHNA and CDR2 YSLEER. This CDR3 is 13 amino acids long.

This chain uses TRBV10-2 with TRBJ2-7; D may be TRBD1 (6 bases). The CDR3 runs to 13 residues. Germline values: CDR1 WSHSY, CDR2 SAAADI. Trimming took 10 bases from V and 4 from J, leaving 17 bases between them. For the CDR3, the DNA is TGCGCCACCAGGGACACGACCGATTACGAGCAGTACTTC. Translation gives CATRDTTDYEQYF.

The chain combines TRBV6-5 with TRBJ1-3; D is unclear. The CDR3 length is 14 residues. Germline CDR1 is MNHEY and CDR2 is SVGAGI. With 7 bases removed from V and 0 bases from J, the gap between germline ends came to 10 bases. The CDR3 spells CASMAGSSGNTIYF. The DNA for the CDR3 is TGTGCCAGCATGGCGGGAAGCTCTGGAAACACCATATATTTT.